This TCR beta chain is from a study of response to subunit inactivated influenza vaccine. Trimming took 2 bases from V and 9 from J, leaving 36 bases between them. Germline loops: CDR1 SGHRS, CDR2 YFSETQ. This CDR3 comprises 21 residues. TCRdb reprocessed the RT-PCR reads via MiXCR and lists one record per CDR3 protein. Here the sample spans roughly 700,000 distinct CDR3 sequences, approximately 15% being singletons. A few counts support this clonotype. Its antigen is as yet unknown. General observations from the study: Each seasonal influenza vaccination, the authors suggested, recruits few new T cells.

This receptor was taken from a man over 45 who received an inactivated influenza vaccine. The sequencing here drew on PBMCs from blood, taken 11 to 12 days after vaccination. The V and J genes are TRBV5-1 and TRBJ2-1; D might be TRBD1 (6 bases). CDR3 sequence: CASSLPTFPDRTEGLGFEQFF. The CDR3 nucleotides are TGCGCCAGCAGCTTACCGACCTTCCCGGACAGAACCGAGGGGTTGGGGTTTGAGCAGTTCTTC.